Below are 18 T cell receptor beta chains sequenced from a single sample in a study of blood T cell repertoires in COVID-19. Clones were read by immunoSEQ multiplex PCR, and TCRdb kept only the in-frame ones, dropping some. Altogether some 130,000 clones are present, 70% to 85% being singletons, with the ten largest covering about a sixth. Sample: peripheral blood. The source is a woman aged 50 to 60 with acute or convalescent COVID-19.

CDR3 in amino acids: CASSQATVGGSPAYEQYF. DNA for the CDR3: TGCGCCAGCAGCCAAGCCACTGTCGGGGGATCCCCGGCCTACGAGCAGTACTTC. V and J are TRBV4-1 and TRBJ2-7, with a possible D match to TRBD2 (6 bases). Germline V lookup: CDR1 MGHRA, CDR2 YSYEKL. V lost 1 base and J 2 bases, leaving 21 bases between the germline ends. This CDR3 comprises 18 residues.

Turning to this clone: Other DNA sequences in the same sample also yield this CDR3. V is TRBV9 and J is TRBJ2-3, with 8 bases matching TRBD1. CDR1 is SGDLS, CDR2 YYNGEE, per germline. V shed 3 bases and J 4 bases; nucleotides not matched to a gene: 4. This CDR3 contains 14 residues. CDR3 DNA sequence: TGTGCCAGCAGCGCCGGACAGGGACCAGATACGCAGTATTTT. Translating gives CASSAGQGPDTQYF.

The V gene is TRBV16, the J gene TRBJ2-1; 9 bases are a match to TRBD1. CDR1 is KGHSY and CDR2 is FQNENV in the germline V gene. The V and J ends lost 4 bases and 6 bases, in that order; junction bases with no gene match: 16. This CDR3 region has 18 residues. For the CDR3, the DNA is TGTGCCAGCAGCCCCTCTTTAGCACCGGGACAGGGCTTCAATGAGCAGTTCTTC. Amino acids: CASSPSLAPGQGFNEQFF.

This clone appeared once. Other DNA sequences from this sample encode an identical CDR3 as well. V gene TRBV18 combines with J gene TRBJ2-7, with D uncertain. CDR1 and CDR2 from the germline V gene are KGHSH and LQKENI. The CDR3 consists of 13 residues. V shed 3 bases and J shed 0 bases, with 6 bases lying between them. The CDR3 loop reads CASSPTSSYEQYF. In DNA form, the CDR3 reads TGTGCCAGCTCACCGACAAGCTCCTACGAGCAGTACTTC.

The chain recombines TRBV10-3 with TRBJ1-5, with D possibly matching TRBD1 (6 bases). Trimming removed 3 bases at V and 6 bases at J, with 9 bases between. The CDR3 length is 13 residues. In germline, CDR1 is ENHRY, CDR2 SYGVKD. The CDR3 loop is CAISDTGRQPQHF. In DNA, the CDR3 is TGTGCCATCAGTGATACAGGGCGTCAGCCCCAGCATTTT.

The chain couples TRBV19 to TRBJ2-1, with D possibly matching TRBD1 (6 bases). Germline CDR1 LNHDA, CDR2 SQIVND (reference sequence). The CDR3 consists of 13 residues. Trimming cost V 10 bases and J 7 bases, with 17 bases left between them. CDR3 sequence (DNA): TGTGCCACAACCCGAGGGGGTCGTAATGAGCAGTTCTTC. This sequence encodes CATTRGGRNEQFF.

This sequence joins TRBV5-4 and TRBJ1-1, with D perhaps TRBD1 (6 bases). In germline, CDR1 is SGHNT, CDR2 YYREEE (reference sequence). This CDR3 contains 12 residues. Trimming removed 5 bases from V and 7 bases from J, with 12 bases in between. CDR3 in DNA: TGTGCCAGCAGTACGGACAGCTTTGAAGCTTTCTTT. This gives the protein CASSTDSFEAFF.

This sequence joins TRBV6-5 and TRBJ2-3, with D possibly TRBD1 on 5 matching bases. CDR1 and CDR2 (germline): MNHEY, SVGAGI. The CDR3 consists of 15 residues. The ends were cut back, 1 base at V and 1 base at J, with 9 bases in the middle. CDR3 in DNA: TGTGCCAGCAGTTACTTAGCCAGGGGCACAGATACGCAGTATTTT. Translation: CASSYLARGTDTQYF.

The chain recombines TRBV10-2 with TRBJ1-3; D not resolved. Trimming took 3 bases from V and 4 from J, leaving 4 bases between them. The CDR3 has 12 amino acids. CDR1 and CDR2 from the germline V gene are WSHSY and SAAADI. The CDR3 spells CASSDPGNTIYF. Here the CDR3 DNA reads TGCGCCAGCAGTGACCCGGGAAACACCATATATTTT.

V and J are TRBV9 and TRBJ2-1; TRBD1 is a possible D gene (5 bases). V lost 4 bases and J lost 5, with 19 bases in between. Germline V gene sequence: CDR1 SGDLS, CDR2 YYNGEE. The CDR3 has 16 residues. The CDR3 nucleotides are TGTGCCAGCAGCTTGACAGTCAGCTCCTTAAACAATGAGCAGTTCTTC. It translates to CASSLTVSSLNNEQFF.

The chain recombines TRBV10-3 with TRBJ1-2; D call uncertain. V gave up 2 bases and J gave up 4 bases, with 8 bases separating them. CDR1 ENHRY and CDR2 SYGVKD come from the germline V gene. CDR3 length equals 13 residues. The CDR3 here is CAISEGTSYGYTF. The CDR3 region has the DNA TGTGCCATCAGTGAGGGCACAAGCTATGGCTACACCTTC.

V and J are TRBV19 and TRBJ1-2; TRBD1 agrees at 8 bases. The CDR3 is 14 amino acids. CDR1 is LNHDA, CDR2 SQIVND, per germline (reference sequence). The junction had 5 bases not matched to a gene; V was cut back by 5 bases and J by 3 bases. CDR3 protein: CASSPGTGDYGYTF. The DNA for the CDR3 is TGTGCCAGTAGTCCGGGGACAGGCGACTATGGCTACACCTTC. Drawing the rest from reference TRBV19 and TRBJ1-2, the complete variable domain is DGGITQSPKYLFRKEGQNVTLSCEQNLNHDAMYWYRQDPGQGLRLIYYSQIVNDFQKGDIAEGYSVSREKKESFPLTVTSAQKNPTAFYLCASSPGTGDYGYTFGSGTRLTVV.

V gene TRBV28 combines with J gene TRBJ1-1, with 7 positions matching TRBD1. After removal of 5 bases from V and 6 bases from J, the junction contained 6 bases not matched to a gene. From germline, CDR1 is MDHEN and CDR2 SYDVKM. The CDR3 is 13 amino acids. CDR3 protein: CASSAAGGPEAFF. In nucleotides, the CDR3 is TGTGCCAGCAGTGCCGCAGGGGGGCCTGAAGCTTTCTTT.

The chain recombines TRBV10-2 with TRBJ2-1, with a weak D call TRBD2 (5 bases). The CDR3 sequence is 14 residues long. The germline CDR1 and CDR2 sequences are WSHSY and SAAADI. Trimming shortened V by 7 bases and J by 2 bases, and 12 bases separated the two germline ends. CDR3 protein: CASTPERPYNEQFF. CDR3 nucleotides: TGCGCCAGCACCCCGGAGCGGCCCTACAATGAGCAGTTCTTC.

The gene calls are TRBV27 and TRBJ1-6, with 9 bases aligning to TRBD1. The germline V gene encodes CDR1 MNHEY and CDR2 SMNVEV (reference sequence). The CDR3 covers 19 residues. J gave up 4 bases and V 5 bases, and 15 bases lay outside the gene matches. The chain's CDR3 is CASSLKTGQGVGYNSPLHF. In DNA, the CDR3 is TGTGCCAGCAGTCTCAAAACGGGACAGGGAGTGGGGTATAATTCACCCCTCCACTTT.

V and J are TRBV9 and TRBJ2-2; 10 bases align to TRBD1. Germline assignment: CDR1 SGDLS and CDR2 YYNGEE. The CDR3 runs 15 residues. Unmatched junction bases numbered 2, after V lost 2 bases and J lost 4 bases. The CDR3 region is CASSVTGGGTGELFF. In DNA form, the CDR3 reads TGTGCCAGCAGCGTGACAGGGGGCGGCACCGGGGAGCTGTTTTTT. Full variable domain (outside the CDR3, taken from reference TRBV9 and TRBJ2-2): DSGVTQTPKHLITATGQRVTLRCSPRSGDLSVYWYQQSLDQGLQFLIQYYNGEERAKGNILERFSAQQFPDLHSELNLSSLELGDSALYFCASSVTGGGTGELFFGEGSRLTVL.

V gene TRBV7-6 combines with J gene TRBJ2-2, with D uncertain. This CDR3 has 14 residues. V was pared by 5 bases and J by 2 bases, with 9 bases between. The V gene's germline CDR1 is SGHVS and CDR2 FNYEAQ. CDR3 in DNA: TGTGCCAGCAGCGTATTTACTAACACCGGGGAGCTGTTTTTT. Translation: CASSVFTNTGELFF.

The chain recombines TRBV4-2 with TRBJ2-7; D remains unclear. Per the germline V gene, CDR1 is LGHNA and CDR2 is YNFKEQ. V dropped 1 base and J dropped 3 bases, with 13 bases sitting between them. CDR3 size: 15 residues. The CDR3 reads CASSQARSLLYEQYF. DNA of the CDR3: TGTGCCAGCAGCCAAGCTAGGTCGCTACTCTACGAGCAGTACTTC.